These T cell receptor beta chains were read from a single sample in a study of cytomegalovirus exposure and HLA in healthy donors. Generated by immunoSEQ multiplex PCR, the TCRdb table keeps only in-frame clones and is missing some. The sample holds about 170,000 clones, more than 75% seen once. Sequenced: PBMCs. These receptors originate from a girl between 10 and 17 years old in good health and CMV-seropositive. CDR3s include the opening cysteine and the closing phenylalanine or tryptophan. Each record gives: J gene, V gene, CDR3 protein.

j_call: TRBJ1-1
v_call: TRBV5-1
cdr3_aa: CASSPDRGRTEAFF

j_call: TRBJ2-1
v_call: TRBV6-5
cdr3_aa: CASSQRVHSYNEQFF

j_call: TRBJ1-1
v_call: TRBV19
cdr3_aa: CASSMEGARPEAFF

j_call: TRBJ2-3
v_call: TRBV4-1
cdr3_aa: CASSRLAGEGDTQYF

j_call: TRBJ2-5
v_call: TRBV28
cdr3_aa: CASSFPTGRQYF

j_call: TRBJ2-1
v_call: TRBV5-1
cdr3_aa: CASSFGLAAYNEQFF

j_call: TRBJ2-7
v_call: TRBV11-2
cdr3_aa: CASSLESGLAGRGSNEQYF

j_call: TRBJ2-4
v_call: TRBV5-1
cdr3_aa: CASSLFELRGGIQYF

j_call: TRBJ2-5
v_call: TRBV4-2
cdr3_aa: CASSQGSERGPETQYF

j_call: TRBJ1-3
v_call: TRBV9
cdr3_aa: CASNGQGATGNTIYF

j_call: TRBJ1-2
v_call: TRBV14
cdr3_aa: CASSHGQGARFTF

j_call: TRBJ2-1
v_call: TRBV11-3
cdr3_aa: CASSPWTGDSDEQFF

j_call: TRBJ2-1
v_call: TRBV5-1
cdr3_aa: CASSLGGLAGLVDEQFF

j_call: TRBJ2-5
v_call: TRBV7-9
cdr3_aa: CASSLLVTSNRGTQYF

j_call: TRBJ2-1
v_call: TRBV28
cdr3_aa: CASSFGAVIQFF

j_call: TRBJ1-1
v_call: TRBV5-1
cdr3_aa: CASREGGASNTEAFF

j_call: TRBJ2-1
v_call: TRBV10-1
cdr3_aa: CASSEFRLAGGSSYNEQFF

j_call: TRBJ1-4
v_call: TRBV15
cdr3_aa: CATSSPGQGDEKLFF

j_call: TRBJ2-3
v_call: TRBV28
cdr3_aa: CASSPQGAVADTQYF

j_call: TRBJ2-1
v_call: TRBV5-4
cdr3_aa: CASSLGLAVAYNEQFF

j_call: TRBJ2-2
v_call: TRBV5-1
cdr3_aa: CASSLAGKNTGELFF

j_call: TRBJ1-1
v_call: TRBV28
cdr3_aa: CASSPRGWTEAFF

j_call: TRBJ2-7
v_call: TRBV18
cdr3_aa: CASSPGQVSYEQYF